The present TCR beta chain was sequenced within a study of blood T cell repertoires in COVID-19. Across the study: Samples of COVID-19 (acute and convalescent) were obtained from the United States, Italy and Spain.

This CDR3 is 14 amino acids long. Trimming at V came to 0 bases and at J to 3 bases, leaving 2 bases not matched to a gene. Germline CDR1 reads SGHRS; CDR2 reads YFSETQ. Per the original methods: From reference gene primer amplification, estimates of nucleated cell counts were derived. TCRdb's table, derived via immunoSEQ multiplex PCR, lists solely in-frame clones and lacks some. That table supplies the V and J calls and clone size; D and trimming were determined from the DNA. The sample has 200,000 to 300,000 clones, roughly 80% seen once. The clonotype originates from a woman of 80 years or more with COVID-19, enrolled during active disease. The chain combines TRBV5-1 with TRBJ2-7; 8 bases match TRBD2. Sequenced sample: peripheral blood. The CDR3 region has the DNA TGCGCCAGCAGCTTGGGCGGGGGGCGCTACGAGCAGTACTTC. This sequence encodes CASSLGGGRYEQYF.